The present TCR beta chain was sequenced within a study of blood T cell repertoires in COVID-19. Study-level background: Collection of acute and convalescent COVID-19 samples took place in the United States, Italy and Spain. The cDNA or gDNA used as material had been derived from T cells, B-cell-depleted T cells, or PBMCs.

J was trimmed by 16 bases and V by 5 bases; bases with no gene match: 21. Germline loops: CDR1 SGHAT, CDR2 FQNNGV. This CDR3 is built from 16 residues. As processed by the authors: Reference gene primer amplification yielded estimated nucleated cell counts. Data came from immunoSEQ multiplex PCR; TCRdb stores just in-frame clones and leaves some out. The V and J calls and the clone size are those of that table, but D and trimming were determined from the DNA. Of 110,000 to 150,000 clones detected, more than 80% appear once; the ten largest clones hold around 10%. The rearrangement uses TRBV11-2 and TRBJ2-1, with TRBD1 matching 9 bases. The TCR comes from a woman aged 80 or over in a cohort sampled during active or convalescent COVID-19. Sequencing used peripheral blood. The CDR3 DNA sequence: TGTGCCAGCAGCCCCCGGGACAGGGTGTCGGCCGGTCAACAATTCTTC. This translates into CASSPRDRVSAGQQFF.